The 11 T cell receptor beta chains in this list originate from one sample, sequenced in a study of T cell responses to AZD1222 COVID-19 vaccine (dated by TCRdb to about 2021). What this sample's time point label stands for: baseline before first vaccination. Library preparation was by the immunoSEQ multiplex PCR assay. Sourced from immuneACCESS, this table was stored by TCRdb with only in-frame sequences that have V and J called. A share of the clones is absent; for the studies checked, an unresolved V gene accounts for under half, and the remainder has no known explanation. The sample includes some 140,000 clones, with roughly 90% observed a single time. The ten largest clones represent more than 5.5% of the sample. The sample consisted of peripheral blood, taken on day 0 of AZD1222 vaccination. These receptors were collected from an adult in good health.

This chain connects TRBV6-6 to TRBJ1-4; 7 nucleotides align to TRBD1. Germline V CDR1 and CDR2: MNHNY, SVGAGI (reference sequence). Unmatched junction bases numbered 4, after V lost 6 bases and J lost 3 bases. The CDR3 runs to 14 residues. The CDR3 is CASRPGTANEKLFF. CDR3 nucleotide sequence: TGTGCCAGCAGACCCGGGACAGCTAATGAAAAACTGTTTTTT.

This chain uses TRBV2 with TRBJ2-7; D is unclear. The CDR3 loop spans 10 amino acids. Trimming removed 3 bases from V and 5 bases from J, with 2 bases in between. The germline CDR1 and CDR2 sequences are SNHLY and FYNNEI. CDR3 protein: CASSDHEQYF. The CDR3, as DNA: TGTGCCAGCAGTGATCACGAGCAGTACTTC.

In its sample, this clone was seen a few times. The chain is built from TRBV11-2 and TRBJ2-2; D remains unclear. The CDR3 loop spans 15 amino acids. Trimming removed 1 base at V and 6 bases at J, with 12 bases between. Germline-derived CDR1 and CDR2 are SGHAT and FQNNGV. The CDR3 DNA sequence: TGTGCCAGCAGCTTAGGATTAGGGAATGCCGGGGAGCTGTTTTTT. It is translated as CASSLGLGNAGELFF.

This sequence joins TRBV9 and TRBJ1-6, with D maybe TRBD1 (5 bases). Deletions cut 5 bases from V and 0 bases from J, with 12 bases between. CDR1 is SGDLS and CDR2 is YYNGEE in the germline V gene. The CDR3 is made up of 16 amino acids. The CDR3 is CASSRDGSSYNSPLHF. The CDR3 nucleotides are TGTGCCAGCAGTAGGGACGGGAGCTCCTATAATTCACCCCTCCACTTT.

The chain links TRBV28 to TRBJ1-2; TRBD1 matches 7 bases. The CDR3 has 13 residues. Germline-derived CDR1 and CDR2 are MDHEN and SYDVKM. The junction had 8 bases not matched to a gene; V was cut back by 7 bases and J by 6 bases. The CDR3 nucleotides read TGTGCCAGCACCCCGACAGGGTTCCATGGCTACACCTTC. Translating it yields CASTPTGFHGYTF.

The J gene is TRBJ2-7, the V gene TRBV20-1; possible D gene TRBD2, 6 bases. The CDR3 is 16 amino acids. V lost 3 bases, J lost 3 bases, and 21 bases lay in between. Germline V gene data show CDR1 as DFQATT and CDR2 as SNEGSKA (reference sequence). CDR3 loop: CSASGSGSSDNYEQYF. The CDR3 DNA is TGCAGTGCTAGTGGTAGTGGGTCTAGCGACAACTACGAGCAGTACTTC.

The J gene is TRBJ1-4, the V gene TRBV4-3; 7 nucleotides line up with TRBD1. The germline gives CDR1 LGHNA, CDR2 YSLEER. With V trimmed by 4 bases and J by 2 bases, 4 bases remained unmatched. The CDR3 covers 15 residues. The CDR3 region is CASSRKTGTNEKLFF. DNA of the CDR3: TGCGCCAGCAGCCGGAAGACAGGGACTAATGAAAAACTGTTTTTT.

The gene calls are TRBV30 and TRBJ1-5, with D uncertain. This CDR3 is 14 amino acids long. V shed 0 bases and J shed 4 bases, with 10 bases lying between them. Germline V CDR1 and CDR2: GTSNPN, SVGIG (reference sequence). CDR3 nucleotide sequence: TGTGCCTGGAGTGTACGGCAGCCAAATCAGCCCCAGCATTTT. Encoded protein: CAWSVRQPNQPQHF.

V gene TRBV6-5 combines with J gene TRBJ1-2, with 7 positions matching TRBD1. Germline CDR1 MNHEY, CDR2 SVGAGI. The V segment lost 2 bases and the J segment 5 bases; nucleotides outside the gene matches: 8. The CDR3 totals 15 residues. This CDR3 reads CASSYRAGGGYGYTF. DNA of the CDR3: TGTGCCAGCAGTTACAGGGCAGGGGGAGGTTATGGCTACACCTTC.

The genes are TRBV7-9 and TRBJ1-3, with D possibly matching TRBD1 (6 bases). V was clipped by 4 bases and J by 0 bases, with 19 bases between them. The CDR3 consists of 18 residues. Germline V gene data show CDR1 as SEHNR and CDR2 as FQNEAQ (reference sequence). The CDR3 nucleotides are TGTGCCAGCAGCTCAGTCTCGGACAGAGCCTTCTCTGGAAACACCATATATTTT. Translation gives CASSSVSDRAFSGNTIYF.

The chain couples TRBV12-3 or TRBV12-4 to TRBJ1-1; D unclear. The CDR3 sequence is 13 residues long. The V gene lost 1 base and the J gene lost 4 bases, with 7 bases spanning the gap. CDR3 sequence (DNA): TGTGCCAGCAGTTTAGTGGCAGTCACTGAAGCTTTCTTT. Its protein is CASSLVAVTEAFF.